Shown below are 27 T cell receptor beta chains from a single sample sequenced in a study of identical twins. Each CDR3 protein gets one entry after TCRdb re-called the 5' RACE reads with MiXCR. Here the sample spans roughly 500,000 distinct CDR3 sequences, under 25% being singletons. A further study also used this sample, focusing on T cells expressing NK-cell markers.

Input material: CD4+ T cells sorted from blood. Receptor source: a woman in her late teens or twenties in good health.

This clonotype was seen just once. J is TRBJ1-3 and V is TRBV5-5; D is uncertain. Per germline, CDR1 SGHKS and CDR2 YYEKEE (reference sequence). V was clipped by 4 bases and J by 0 bases, with 11 bases between them. This CDR3 is 15 amino acids long. The chain's CDR3 is CASSPGPRSGNTIYF. The CDR3 DNA is TGTGCCAGCAGCCCCGGGCCGCGCTCTGGAAACACCATATATTTT.

In this sample, this clonotype turned up a few times. The rearrangement links TRBV5-5 to TRBJ1-1; D call uncertain. The V end was cut by 7 bases, the J end by 0 bases, with 13 bases between. Germline lookup yields CDR1 SGHKS and CDR2 YYEKEE (reference sequence). CDR3 length equals 14 residues. The CDR3 region is CASAPGRLNTEAFF. In DNA form, the CDR3 reads TGTGCCAGCGCTCCTGGGAGACTGAACACTGAAGCTTTCTTT.

This clonotype was picked up a small number of times. This chain joins TRBV30 and TRBJ1-1; D remains ambiguous. CDR1 and CDR2 (germline): GTSNPN, SVGIG (reference sequence). The CDR3 is 12 residues long. V lost 1 base and J 11 bases, leaving 14 bases between the germline ends. CDR3: CAWSAPNEVAFF. The CDR3 region has the DNA TGTGCCTGGAGTGCTCCGAACGAGGTGGCTTTCTTT.

The chain links TRBV7-2 to TRBJ2-7, with D possibly TRBD1 on 5 matching bases. In germline, CDR1 is SGHTA, CDR2 FQGNSA. The CDR3 consists of 14 residues. Trimming removed 3 bases from V and 0 bases from J, with 9 bases in between. The DNA of the CDR3 is TGTGCCAGCAGCTTGGACACCTTCTCCTACGAGCAGTACTTC. It encodes CASSLDTFSYEQYF.

The table lists this clonotype with a count of one. As DNA, the CDR3 is TGTGCCAGCAGCTTAAGGGTTCGGGGGGTAGGGCAAGAGACCCAGTACTTC. Amino acids: CASSLRVRGVGQETQYF. The rearrangement uses TRBV7-8 and TRBJ2-5; TRBD2 agrees at 7 bases. CDR3 length: 17 residues. V was clipped by 2 bases and J by 2 bases; unmatched bases: 11. Germline V gene sequence: CDR1 SGHVS, CDR2 FQNEAQ.

The chain recombines TRBV19 with TRBJ2-3, with TRBD2 matching over 10 bases. Trimming cost V 8 bases and J 2 bases; bases outside gene matches: 7. The germline V gene encodes CDR1 LNHDA and CDR2 SQIVND (reference sequence). This CDR3 has 15 residues. CDR3: CASSDSGGNTDTQYF. For the CDR3, the DNA is TGTGCCAGTTCGGATAGCGGGGGGAACACAGATACGCAGTATTTT.

In its sample, this clonotype was seen a few times. This rearrangement joins TRBV20-1 to TRBJ2-5, with a weak D call TRBD2 (6 bases). Per germline, CDR1 DFQATT and CDR2 SNEGSKA (reference sequence). V dropped 4 bases and J dropped 7 bases, with 13 bases sitting between them. The CDR3 covers 12 residues. This CDR3 reads CSANGLGGTQYF. For the CDR3, the DNA is TGCAGTGCTAACGGGCTGGGGGGGACCCAGTACTTC.

A single count supports this clonotype. The CDR3 loop is CASSYGGRGNEQFF. CDR3 coding DNA: TGTGCCAGCAGTTATGGCGGGAGGGGCAATGAGCAGTTCTTC. The rearrangement links TRBV6-2 or TRBV6-3 to TRBJ2-1, with TRBD2 matching 9 bases. Germline CDR1 reads MNHEY; CDR2 reads SVGEGT. CDR3 length equals 14 residues. After removal of 3 bases from V and 6 bases from J, the junction contained 3 bases not matched to a gene.

This clonotype has a handful of counts. The gene calls are TRBV15 and TRBJ2-1; D not resolved. CDR3 length: 13 residues. Germline values: CDR1 LNHNV, CDR2 YYDKDF (reference sequence). Trimming cost V 6 bases and J 13 bases, with 19 bases left between them. CDR3 sequence reads: CATSRDSTSFQFF. The CDR3 region has the DNA TGTGCCACCAGTCGCGATTCCACAAGTTTCCAGTTCTTC.

This clonotype was seen only a few times. V is TRBV5-1 and J is TRBJ1-1; D remains unclear. This CDR3 is built from 14 residues. Looked up from germline, CDR1 is SGHRS and CDR2 is YFSETQ. V was shortened by 0 bases and J by 5 bases, with 11 bases between the two germline ends. CDR3 sequence reads: CASSLGDGKTEAFF. Written as DNA, the CDR3 is TGCGCCAGCAGCTTGGGGGATGGGAAGACTGAAGCTTTCTTT.

The chain combines TRBV20-1 with TRBJ2-5; 14 positions agree with TRBD2. Per germline, CDR1 DFQATT and CDR2 SNEGSKA (reference sequence). V shed 3 bases and J 5 bases; nucleotides not matched to a gene: 11. The CDR3 runs 17 residues. The CDR3, as DNA: TGCAGTGCTAGTGCCCCCGGGACTAGCGGGGGCATGGAGACCCAGTACTTC. It is translated as CSASAPGTSGGMETQYF.

This clonotype was observed a handful of times. The chain is built from TRBV5-1 and TRBJ2-7; 7 bases align to TRBD1. With 0 bases clipped from V and 3 bases from J, the junction kept 6 bases outside the gene matches. CDR1 is SGHRS, CDR2 YFSETQ, per germline. The CDR3 covers 15 residues. The chain's CDR3 is CASSLDDRVGYEQYF. The CDR3 DNA sequence: TGCGCCAGCAGCTTGGACGACAGGGTTGGCTACGAGCAGTACTTC.

The CDR3 sequence is CASSVAHSDNIQYF. CDR3 sequence (DNA): TGTGCCAGCAGCGTAGCTCATTCCGACAACATTCAGTACTTC. The chain joins TRBV9 to TRBJ2-4; D is unresolved. V gave up 0 bases and J gave up 7 bases, with 11 bases separating them. Germline lookup yields CDR1 SGDLS and CDR2 YYNGEE. The CDR3 is made up of 14 amino acids.

The chain is built from TRBV10-3 and TRBJ2-3; the D gene could be TRBD1 or TRBD2 (5 bases each). The V gene lost 4 bases and the J gene lost 1 base, with 9 bases spanning the gap. The CDR3 spans 14 residues. CDR1 ENHRY and CDR2 SYGVKD come from the germline V gene. The CDR3 DNA reads as TGTGCCATCAGTGTTGGGGGTGGCACAGATACGCAGTATTTT. It specifies CAISVGGGTDTQYF.

This rearrangement joins TRBV11-2 to TRBJ1-1; D might be TRBD1 (5 bases). V lost 1 base, J lost 8 bases, and 17 bases lay in between. CDR1 and CDR2 from the germline V gene are SGHAT and FQNNGV. The CDR3 extends over 15 amino acids. The CDR3 reads CASSLGGLETAEAFF. The CDR3 bases are TGTGCCAGCAGCTTAGGGGGCTTAGAGACCGCGGAAGCTTTCTTT. The variable domain in full, completed from reference TRBV11-2 and TRBJ1-1, reads EAGVAQSPRYKIIEKRQSVAFWCNPISGHATLYWYQQILGQGPKLLIQFQNNGVVDDSQLPKDRFSAERLKGVDSTLKIQPAKLEDSAVYLCASSLGGLETAEAFFGQGTRLTVV.

This clonotype came up many times. The V and J genes are TRBV29-1 and TRBJ2-1; D is unclear. CDR3 size: 12 residues. Trimming stripped 5 bases from V and 4 bases from J, with 9 bases between. The germline gives CDR1 SQVTM, CDR2 ANQGSEA. In nucleotides, the CDR3 is TGCAGCGTTAATCCAAGATACAATGAGCAGTTCTTC. Encoded protein: CSVNPRYNEQFF.

V is TRBV20-1 and J is TRBJ2-2; D gene uncertain. CDR1 and CDR2 (germline): DFQATT, SNEGSKA (reference sequence). This CDR3 has 12 residues. Trimming left V 1 base short and J 5 bases short, with 5 bases between. The CDR3 region has the DNA TGCAGTGCTAGAGGGGTTACCGGGGAGCTGTTTTTT. Residues: CSARGVTGELFF.

The chain recombines TRBV6-1 with TRBJ2-7, with 7 bases that match TRBD1. The CDR3 has 17 residues. The J segment lost 2 bases and the V segment lost 4 bases, leaving 14 bases of the junction unmatched. Germline loops: CDR1 MNHNS, CDR2 SASEGT. CDR3 region: CASSAQGFRDSTYEQYF. The CDR3 bases are TGTGCCAGCAGTGCCCAGGGCTTCCGGGACAGTACCTACGAGCAGTACTTC.

This clonotype showed up just a few times. The chain is built from TRBV29-1 and TRBJ2-3, with a possible D match to TRBD1 (6 bases). This CDR3 contains 16 residues. CDR1 is SQVTM, CDR2 ANQGSEA, per germline. Trimming removed 4 bases from V and 2 bases from J, with 19 bases in between. In DNA form, the CDR3 reads TGCAGCGTTGCCATGCTAATTGGACAGTCCACAGATACGCAGTATTTT. It yields the protein CSVAMLIGQSTDTQYF.

The rearrangement joins TRBV20-1 to TRBJ2-7; possible D gene TRBD2, 5 bases. Trimming left V 3 bases short and J 3 bases short, with 24 bases between. The germline gives CDR1 DFQATT, CDR2 SNEGSKA (reference sequence). This CDR3 has 17 residues. The CDR3 loop is CSARRRSQEASYYEQYF. As DNA, the CDR3 is TGCAGTGCTAGGCGACGGAGCCAGGAGGCTAGCTACTACGAGCAGTACTTC.

This rearrangement joins TRBV6-2 or TRBV6-3 to TRBJ2-1, with D hard to call. The ends were cut back, 5 bases at V and 16 bases at J, with 18 bases in the middle. This CDR3 is 12 amino acids long. The germline CDR1 and CDR2 sequences are MNHEY and SVGEGT. The CDR3 coding sequence is TGTGCCAGCAGTCCCCAACGCGACATATACTTCTTC. This translates into CASSPQRDIYFF.

In this sample, this clonotype turned up a few times. The rearrangement uses TRBV20-1 and TRBJ1-2; D unresolved. In germline, CDR1 is DFQATT, CDR2 SNEGSKA (reference sequence). CDR3 length equals 11 residues. The CDR3 spells CIVPGNYGYTF. For the CDR3, the DNA is TGCATAGTTCCGGGAAACTATGGCTACACCTTC.

This clonotype was observed a handful of times. The chain combines TRBV27 with TRBJ2-5, with D perhaps matching TRBD2 (5 bases). Germline CDR1 is MNHEY and CDR2 is SMNVEV (reference sequence). This CDR3 has 14 amino acids. V lost 3 bases and J 4 bases, leaving 12 bases between the germline ends. The CDR3 loop reads CASSFYGMGETQYF. The CDR3 coding sequence is TGTGCCAGCAGTTTTTACGGGATGGGAGAGACCCAGTACTTC.

The chain uses TRBV7-9 and TRBJ1-1; no clear D gene. CDR1 is SEHNR, CDR2 FQNEAQ, per germline (reference sequence). V was pared by 0 bases and J by 0 bases, with 5 bases between. This CDR3 region has 14 residues. This CDR3 reads CASSLATVNTEAFF. In DNA form, the CDR3 reads TGTGCCAGCAGCTTAGCGACGGTGAACACTGAAGCTTTCTTT.

The V call is TRBV18, the J call TRBJ2-1; D is ambiguous. There are 16 residues in the CDR3. Germline assignment: CDR1 KGHSH and CDR2 LQKENI. The V end was cut by 1 base, the J end by 8 bases, with 18 bases between. The CDR3 sequence is CASSPRRSGFGDEQFF. The CDR3 DNA is TGTGCCAGCTCACCACGACGCTCCGGGTTTGGGGATGAGCAGTTCTTC.

This clonotype was observed at least ten times. The chain uses TRBV2 and TRBJ2-3, with D maybe TRBD2 (6 bases). The CDR3 loop spans 14 amino acids. V lost 5 bases and J lost 3, with 12 bases in between. From germline, CDR1 is SNHLY and CDR2 FYNNEI. The CDR3 DNA reads TGTGCCAGCAGTCCGGGACTGGGGACAGATACGCAGTATTTT. Translating gives CASSPGLGTDTQYF.

This clonotype came up a few times. The chain has TRBV20-1 and TRBJ2-7; 7 bases line up with TRBD2. CDR3 length equals 12 residues. Germline trimming cut 3 bases from V and 5 bases from J; bases unmatched to any gene: 4. CDR1 and CDR2 (germline): DFQATT, SNEGSKA (reference sequence). CDR3 DNA: TGCAGTGCTAGGCGGGAGCAACACGAGCAGTACTTC. Encoded protein: CSARREQHEQYF.